The clone carrying this T cell receptor (beta chain) came up a few times. These data belong to a study of T cells after yellow fever vaccination. 5'RACE template switching added a universal primer site and UMIs to TCR cDNA. TCRdb reprocessed the 5' RACE reads with MiXCR, giving one entry per CDR3 protein. The sample yields around 56,000 distinct CDR3 sequences, approximately 6% seen once. Overall study findings and caveats: A secondary response was less intense yet reached its peak sooner, at day 5 versus 15. Abundant clonotypes (contaminants from the bulk population) could be present in FACS-sorted repertoires.

Germline V gene sequence: CDR1 MNHEY, CDR2 SMNVEV (reference sequence). CDR3 length equals 15 residues. V gave up 4 bases and J gave up 1 base, with 11 bases separating them. This sequence was found in a man aged 18 to 29 who received the YFV17D yellow fever vaccine. The starting material was PBMCs, either bulk or a sorted T-cell subset (CD4+, CD8+, memory, or dextramer-sorted; not recorded which), obtained on the day of the yellow fever booster vaccination. The chain has TRBV27 and TRBJ1-5; D perhaps matches TRBD1 (5 bases). The CDR3 region has the DNA TGTGCCAGCAGTTCAGGGTTGACGAGCAATCAGCCCCAGCATTTT. Its translation is CASSSGLTSNQPQHF.